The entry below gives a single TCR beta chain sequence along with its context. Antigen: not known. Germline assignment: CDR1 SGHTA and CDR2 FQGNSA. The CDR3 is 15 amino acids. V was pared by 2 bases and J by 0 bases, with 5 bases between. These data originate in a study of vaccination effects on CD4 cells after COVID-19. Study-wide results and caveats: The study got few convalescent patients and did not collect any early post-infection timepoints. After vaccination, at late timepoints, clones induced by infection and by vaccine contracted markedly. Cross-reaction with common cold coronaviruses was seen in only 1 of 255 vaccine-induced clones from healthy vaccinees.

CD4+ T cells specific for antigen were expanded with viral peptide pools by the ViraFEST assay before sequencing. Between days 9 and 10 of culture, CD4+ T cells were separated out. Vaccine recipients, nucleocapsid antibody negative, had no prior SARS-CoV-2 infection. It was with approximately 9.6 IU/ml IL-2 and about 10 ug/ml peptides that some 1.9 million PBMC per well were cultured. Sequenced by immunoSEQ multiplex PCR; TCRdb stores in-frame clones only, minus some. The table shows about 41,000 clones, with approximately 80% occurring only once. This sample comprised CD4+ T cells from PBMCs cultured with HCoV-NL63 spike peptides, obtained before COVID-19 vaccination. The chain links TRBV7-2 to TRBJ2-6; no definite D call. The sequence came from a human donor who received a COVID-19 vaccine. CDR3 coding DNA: TGTGCCAGCAGCTTAATCAGCTCTGGGGCCAACGTCCTGACTTTC. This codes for CASSLISSGANVLTF.